The clone carrying this TCR beta chain has more than one count but fewer than ten. Its antigen is unknown. The sample is drawn from a study of PD-1 blockade in classical Hodgkin lymphoma. Study observations and caveats: Sources of repertoire differences remain undefined, possibly disease activity or prior therapy. As was reported, newly diagnosed patients showed lower baseline TCR diversity than healthy donors did.

Data came from immunoSEQ multiplex PCR; TCRdb stores just in-frame clones and leaves some out. This sample carries roughly 2,000 clones, around 79% of them seen once, and the ten largest clones take 14%. Time point in this sample: newly diagnosed, previously untreated cHL patient sample. Magnetic negative selection, applied to thawed PBMCs, was used to isolate the CD8+ T cells. PBMCs representing newly diagnosed, untreated classical Hodgkin lymphoma functioned as the comparison. The V gene lost 2 bases and the J gene lost 0 bases, with 11 bases spanning the gap. Per the germline V gene, CDR1 is MNHEY and CDR2 is SVGAGI. The CDR3 sequence is 16 residues long.

Sequenced sample: CD8+ T cells from blood. The chain recombines TRBV6-5 with TRBJ1-3; D not certain. This TCR was recovered from a human donor with classical Hodgkin lymphoma. DNA of the CDR3: TGTGCCAGCAGTTACGGGTCGATCTTCTCTGGAAACACCATATATTTT. Amino acid sequence: CASSYGSIFSGNTIYF.